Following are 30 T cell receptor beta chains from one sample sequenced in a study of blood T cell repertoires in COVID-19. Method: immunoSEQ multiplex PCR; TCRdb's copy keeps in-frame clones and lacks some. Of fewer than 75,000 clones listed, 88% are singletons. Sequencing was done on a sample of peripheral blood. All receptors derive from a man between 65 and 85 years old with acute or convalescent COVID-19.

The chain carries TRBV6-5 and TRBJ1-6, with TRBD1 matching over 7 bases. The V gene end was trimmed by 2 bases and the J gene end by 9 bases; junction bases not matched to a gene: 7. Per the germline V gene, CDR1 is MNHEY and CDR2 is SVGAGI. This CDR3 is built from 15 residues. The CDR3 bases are TGTGCCAGCAGTTACCCCGACAGGGAAGTTTCACCCCTCCACTTT. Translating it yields CASSYPDREVSPLHF.

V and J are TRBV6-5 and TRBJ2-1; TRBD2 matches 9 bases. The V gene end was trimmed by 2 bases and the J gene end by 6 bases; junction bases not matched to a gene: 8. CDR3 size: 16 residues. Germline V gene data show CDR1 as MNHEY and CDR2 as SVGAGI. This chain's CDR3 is CASSYRGRGGRNEQFF. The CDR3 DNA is TGTGCCAGCAGTTACAGAGGGCGGGGGGGACGCAATGAGCAGTTCTTC.

CDR3 bases: TGCGCCAGCAGCCCCAGGACAGGACTCCCTTTAAACACTGAAGCTTTCTTT. It is translated as CASSPRTGLPLNTEAFF. The chain carries TRBV5-1 and TRBJ1-1; 7 bases are shared with TRBD1. With V trimmed by 4 bases and J by 2 bases, 14 bases remained unmatched. The V gene's germline CDR1 is SGHRS and CDR2 YFSETQ. This CDR3 has 17 residues.

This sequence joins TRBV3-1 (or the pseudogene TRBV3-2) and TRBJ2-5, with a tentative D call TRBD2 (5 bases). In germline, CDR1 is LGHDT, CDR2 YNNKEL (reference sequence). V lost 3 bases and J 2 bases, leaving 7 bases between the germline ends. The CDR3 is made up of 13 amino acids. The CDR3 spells CASSHRGQETQYF. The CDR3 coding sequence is TGTGCCAGCAGCCACCGGGGACAAGAGACCCAGTACTTC.

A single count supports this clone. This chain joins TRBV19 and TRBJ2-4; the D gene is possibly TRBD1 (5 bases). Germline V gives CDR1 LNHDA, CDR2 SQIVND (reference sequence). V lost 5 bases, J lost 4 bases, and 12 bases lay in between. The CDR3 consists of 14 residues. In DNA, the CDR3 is TGTGCCAGTAGTGACGACAGTTTTAAAAACATTCAGTACTTC. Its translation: CASSDDSFKNIQYF. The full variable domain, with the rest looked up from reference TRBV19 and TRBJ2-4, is DGGITQSPKYLFRKEGQNVTLSCEQNLNHDAMYWYRQDPGQGLRLIYYSQIVNDFQKGDIAEGYSVSREKKESFPLTVTSAQKNPTAFYLCASSDDSFKNIQYFGAGTRLSVL.

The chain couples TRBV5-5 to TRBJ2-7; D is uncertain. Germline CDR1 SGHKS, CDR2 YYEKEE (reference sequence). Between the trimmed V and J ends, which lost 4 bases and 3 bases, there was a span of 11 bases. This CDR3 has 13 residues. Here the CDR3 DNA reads TGTGCCAGCAGCCAGTACAGAAACTACGAGCAGTACTTC. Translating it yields CASSQYRNYEQYF.

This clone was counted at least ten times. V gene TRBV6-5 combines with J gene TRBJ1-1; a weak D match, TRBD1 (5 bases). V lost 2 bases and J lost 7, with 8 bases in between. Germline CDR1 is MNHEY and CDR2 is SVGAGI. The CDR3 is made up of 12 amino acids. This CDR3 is CASSYGGIEAFF. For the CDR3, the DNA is TGTGCCAGCAGTTACGGGGGGATTGAAGCTTTCTTT.

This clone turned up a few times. The CDR3 protein is CASGKYNEQFF. The CDR3 DNA is TGTGCCAGCGGCAAATACAATGAGCAGTTCTTC. The chain recombines TRBV7-2 with TRBJ2-1, with unresolved D. V was clipped by 8 bases and J by 4 bases, with 6 bases between them. In germline, CDR1 is SGHTA, CDR2 FQGNSA. The CDR3 is made up of 11 amino acids.

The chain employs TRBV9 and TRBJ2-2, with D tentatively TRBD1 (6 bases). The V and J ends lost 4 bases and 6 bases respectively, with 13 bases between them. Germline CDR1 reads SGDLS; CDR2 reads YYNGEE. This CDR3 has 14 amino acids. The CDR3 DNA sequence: TGTGCCAGCAGCCCAGGCCCAGGGGCCGGGGAGCTGTTTTTT. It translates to CASSPGPGAGELFF.

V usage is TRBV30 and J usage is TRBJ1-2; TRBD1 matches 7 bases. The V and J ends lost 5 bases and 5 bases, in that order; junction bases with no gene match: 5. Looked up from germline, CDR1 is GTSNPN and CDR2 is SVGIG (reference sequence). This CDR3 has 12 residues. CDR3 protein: CAWAGTVYGYTF. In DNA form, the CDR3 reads TGTGCCTGGGCCGGGACAGTTTATGGCTACACCTTC.

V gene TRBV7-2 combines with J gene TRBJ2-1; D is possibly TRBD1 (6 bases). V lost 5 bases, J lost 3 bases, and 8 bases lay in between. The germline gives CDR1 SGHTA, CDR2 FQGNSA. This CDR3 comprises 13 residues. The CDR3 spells CASSDRFYNEQFF. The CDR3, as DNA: TGTGCCAGCAGCGACAGGTTCTACAATGAGCAGTTCTTC.

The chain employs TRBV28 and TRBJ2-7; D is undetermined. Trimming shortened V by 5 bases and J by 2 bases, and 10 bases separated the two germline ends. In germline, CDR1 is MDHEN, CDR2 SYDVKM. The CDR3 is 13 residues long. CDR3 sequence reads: CASSAPPPYEQYF. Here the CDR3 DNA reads TGTGCCAGCAGTGCGCCACCTCCCTACGAGCAGTACTTC. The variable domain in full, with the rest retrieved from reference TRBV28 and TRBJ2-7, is DVKVTQSSRYLVKRTGEKVFLECVQDMDHENMFWYRQDPGLGLRLIYFSYDVKMKEKGDIPEGYSVSREKKERFSLILESASTNQTSMYLCASSAPPPYEQYFGPGTRLTVT.

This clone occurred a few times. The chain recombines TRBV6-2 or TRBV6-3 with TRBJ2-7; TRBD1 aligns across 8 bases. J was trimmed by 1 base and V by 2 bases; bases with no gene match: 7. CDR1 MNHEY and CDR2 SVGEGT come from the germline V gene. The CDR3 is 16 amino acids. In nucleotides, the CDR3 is TGTGCCAGCAGTTACCGACAGGGGTCGGGGTCCTACGAGCAGTACTTC. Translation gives CASSYRQGSGSYEQYF.

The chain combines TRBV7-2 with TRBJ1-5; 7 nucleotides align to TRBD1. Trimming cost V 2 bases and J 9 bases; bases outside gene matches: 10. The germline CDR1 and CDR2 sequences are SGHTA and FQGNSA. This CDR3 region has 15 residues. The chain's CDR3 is CASSLQGQGVGPQHF. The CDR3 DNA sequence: TGTGCCAGCAGCTTACAGGGCCAGGGGGTAGGGCCCCAGCATTTT.

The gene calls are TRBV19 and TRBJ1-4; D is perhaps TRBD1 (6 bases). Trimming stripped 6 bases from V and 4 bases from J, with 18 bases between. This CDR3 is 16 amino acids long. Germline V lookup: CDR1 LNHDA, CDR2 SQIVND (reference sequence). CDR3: CASSLPPGHLNEKLFF. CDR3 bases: TGTGCCAGTAGCCTACCTCCGGGACACCTTAATGAAAAACTGTTTTTT.

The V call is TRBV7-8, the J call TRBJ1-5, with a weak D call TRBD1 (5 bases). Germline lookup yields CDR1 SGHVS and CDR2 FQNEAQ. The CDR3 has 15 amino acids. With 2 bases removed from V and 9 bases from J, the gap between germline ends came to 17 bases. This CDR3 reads CASSLTDAPQGPQHF. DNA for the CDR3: TGTGCCAGCAGCTTAACCGACGCTCCCCAGGGGCCCCAGCATTTT.

The CDR3 DNA follows: TGTGCCAGCAGTTTCGTTCCACAGCAAGATAGCGGAAAACTGTTTTTT. Protein sequence: CASSFVPQQDSGKLFF. V usage is TRBV6-5 and J usage is TRBJ1-4; D unclear. Trimming took off 4 bases at V and 10 bases at J, with 22 bases between the two ends. Germline V gives CDR1 MNHEY, CDR2 SVGAGI. This CDR3 region has 16 residues.

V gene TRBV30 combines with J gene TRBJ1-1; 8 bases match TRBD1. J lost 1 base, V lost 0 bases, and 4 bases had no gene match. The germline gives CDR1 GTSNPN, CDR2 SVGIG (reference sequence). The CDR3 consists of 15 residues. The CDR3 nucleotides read TGTGCCTGGAGTGTACGGGACAGGAGGAACACTGAAGCTTTCTTT. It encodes CAWSVRDRRNTEAFF.

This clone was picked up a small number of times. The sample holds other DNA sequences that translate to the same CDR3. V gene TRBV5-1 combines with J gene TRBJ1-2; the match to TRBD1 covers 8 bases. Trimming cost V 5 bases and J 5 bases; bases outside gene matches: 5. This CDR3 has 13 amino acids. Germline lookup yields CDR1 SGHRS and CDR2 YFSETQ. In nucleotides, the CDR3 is TGCGCCAGCAGTCCGGACAGGGCTTATGGCTACACCTTC. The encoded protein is CASSPDRAYGYTF.

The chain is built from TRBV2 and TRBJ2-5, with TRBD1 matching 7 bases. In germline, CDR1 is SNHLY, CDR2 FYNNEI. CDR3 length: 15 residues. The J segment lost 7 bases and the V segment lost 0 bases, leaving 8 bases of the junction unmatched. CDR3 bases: TGTGCCAGCAGTGAAGCGAGACAGGGTCCAGGGACCCAGTACTTC. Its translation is CASSEARQGPGTQYF.

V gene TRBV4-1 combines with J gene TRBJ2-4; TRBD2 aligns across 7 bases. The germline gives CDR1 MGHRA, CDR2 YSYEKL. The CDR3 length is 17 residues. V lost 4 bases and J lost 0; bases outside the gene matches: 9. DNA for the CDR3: TGCGCCAGCAGCCCCATAACGGCGGGGGTAGCCAAAAACATTCAGTACTTC. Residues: CASSPITAGVAKNIQYF.

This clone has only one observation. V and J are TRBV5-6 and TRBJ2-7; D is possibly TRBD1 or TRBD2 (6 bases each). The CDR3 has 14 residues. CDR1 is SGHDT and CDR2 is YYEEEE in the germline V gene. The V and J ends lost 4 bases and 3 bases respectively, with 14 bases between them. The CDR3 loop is CASSLGGFGYEQYF. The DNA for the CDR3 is TGTGCCAGCAGCCTGGGGGGCTTCGGCTACGAGCAGTACTTC.

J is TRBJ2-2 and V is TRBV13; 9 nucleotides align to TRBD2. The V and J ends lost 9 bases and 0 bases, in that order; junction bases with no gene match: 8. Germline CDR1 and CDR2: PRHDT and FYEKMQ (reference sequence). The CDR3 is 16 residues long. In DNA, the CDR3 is TGTGCCAGTGCAGCGGGACTAGCTGCGAACACCGGGGAGCTGTTTTTT. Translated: CASAAGLAANTGELFF.

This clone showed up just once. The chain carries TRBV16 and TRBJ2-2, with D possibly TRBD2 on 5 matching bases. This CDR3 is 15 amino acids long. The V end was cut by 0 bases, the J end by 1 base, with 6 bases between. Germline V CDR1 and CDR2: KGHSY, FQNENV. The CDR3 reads CASSQSGGNTGELFF. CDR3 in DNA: TGTGCCAGCAGCCAATCAGGAGGGAACACCGGGGAGCTGTTTTTT.

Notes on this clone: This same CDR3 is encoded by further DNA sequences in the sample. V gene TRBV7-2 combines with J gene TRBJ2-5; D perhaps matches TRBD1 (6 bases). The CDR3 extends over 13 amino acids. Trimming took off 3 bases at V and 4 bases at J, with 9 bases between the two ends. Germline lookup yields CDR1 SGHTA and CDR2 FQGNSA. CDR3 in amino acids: CASSFSRGETQYF. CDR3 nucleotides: TGTGCCAGCAGCTTTTCCAGGGGAGAGACCCAGTACTTC.

CDR3 sequence: CASSPAGEKLFF. CDR3 coding DNA: TGCGCCAGCAGCCCAGCGGGTGAAAAACTGTTTTTT. J is TRBJ1-4 and V is TRBV4-1; unclear D gene. The CDR3 extends over 12 amino acids. V lost 4 bases to trimming and J lost 7 bases, with 7 bases between them. Germline-derived CDR1 and CDR2 are MGHRA and YSYEKL.

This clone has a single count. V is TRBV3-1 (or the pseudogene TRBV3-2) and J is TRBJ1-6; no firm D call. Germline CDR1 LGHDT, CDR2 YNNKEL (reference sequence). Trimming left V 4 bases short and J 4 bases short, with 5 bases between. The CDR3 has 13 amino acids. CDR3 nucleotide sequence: TGTGCCAGCAGCCCGGGGTATAATTCACCCCTCCACTTT. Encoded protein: CASSPGYNSPLHF.

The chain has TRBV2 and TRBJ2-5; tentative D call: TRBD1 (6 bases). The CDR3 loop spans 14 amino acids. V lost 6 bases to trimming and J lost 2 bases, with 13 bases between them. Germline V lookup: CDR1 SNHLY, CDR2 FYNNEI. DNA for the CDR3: TGTGCCAGCAGGGACGGACAGTATCAAGAGACCCAGTACTTC. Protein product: CASRDGQYQETQYF.

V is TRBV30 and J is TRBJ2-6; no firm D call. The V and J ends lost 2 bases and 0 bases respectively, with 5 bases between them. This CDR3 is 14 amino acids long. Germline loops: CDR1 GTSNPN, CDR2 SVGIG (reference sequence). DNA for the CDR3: TGTGCCTGGAGTCACAGCTCTGGGGCCAACGTCCTGACTTTC. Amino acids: CAWSHSSGANVLTF.

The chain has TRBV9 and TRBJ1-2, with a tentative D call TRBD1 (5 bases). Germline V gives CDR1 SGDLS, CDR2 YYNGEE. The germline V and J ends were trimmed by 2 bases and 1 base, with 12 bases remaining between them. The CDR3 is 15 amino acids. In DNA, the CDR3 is TGTGCCAGCAGCGTGGGGCCCGAAGTTAACTATGGCTACACCTTC. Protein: CASSVGPEVNYGYTF.